These 12 T cell receptor beta chains originate from one sample sequenced in a study of T cell responses to AZD1222 COVID-19 vaccine. The data were produced by immunoSEQ multiplex PCR, yet TCRdb's version contains in-frame clones alone and is incomplete. The table includes some 81,000 clones, around nine tenths detected once. The sequences come from peripheral blood, collected 28 days after the second AZD1222 dose. All receptors derive from an adult who received the AZD1222 COVID-19 vaccine.

V gene TRBV5-1 combines with J gene TRBJ2-3; the D is unclear. CDR1 and CDR2 (germline): SGHRS, YFSETQ. The CDR3 contains 15 residues. Deletions cut 0 bases from V and 0 bases from J, with 8 bases between. The DNA of the CDR3 is TGCGCCAGCAGCTTGGACGGAACTAGCACAGATACGCAGTATTTT. Translating it yields CASSLDGTSTDTQYF.

The rearrangement joins TRBV7-8 to TRBJ2-1; 8 bases agree with TRBD2. The V gene's germline CDR1 is SGHVS and CDR2 FQNEAQ. This CDR3 is built from 15 residues. The trim removed 2 bases at V and 8 bases at J, leaving 8 bases unmatched. CDR3 sequence: CASSLITTSVDEQFF. CDR3 DNA: TGTGCCAGCAGCTTAATTACGACTAGCGTCGATGAGCAGTTCTTC.

The chain joins TRBV12-3 or TRBV12-4 to TRBJ1-2; unclear D gene. V was shortened by 1 base and J by 2 bases, with 5 bases between the two germline ends. This CDR3 region has 13 residues. The CDR3 sequence is CASSLVQNYGYTF. DNA for the CDR3: TGTGCCAGCAGTTTAGTACAGAACTATGGCTACACCTTC.

The chain couples TRBV4-1 to TRBJ2-1, with TRBD2 matching 8 bases. There are 17 residues in the CDR3. Germline V gene lookup returns CDR1 MGHRA and CDR2 YSYEKL. After removal of 3 bases from V and 5 bases from J, the junction contained 12 bases not matched to a gene. CDR3 sequence reads: CASSHSRAGGPNNEQFF. CDR3 coding DNA: TGCGCCAGCAGCCACTCACGGGCGGGAGGTCCTAACAATGAGCAGTTCTTC.

This clone was detected only once. The chain employs TRBV2 and TRBJ2-2; D tentatively fits TRBD1 or TRBD2 (5 bases each). Germline CDR1 is SNHLY and CDR2 is FYNNEI. The CDR3 length is 15 residues. The V end was cut by 6 bases, the J end by 2 bases, with 13 bases between. Here the CDR3 DNA reads TGTGCCAGCAGGCTTCCGGGACCAAACACCGGGGAGCTGTTTTTT. Protein: CASRLPGPNTGELFF. Full variable domain (outside the CDR3, taken from reference TRBV2 and TRBJ2-2): EPEVTQTPSHQVTQMGQEVILRCVPISNHLYFYWYRQILGQKVEFLVSFYNNEISEKSEIFDDQFSVERPDGSNFTLKIRSTKLEDSAMYFCASRLPGPNTGELFFGEGSRLTVL.

V and J are TRBV7-2 and TRBJ2-3; 7 bases fit TRBD1. In germline, CDR1 is SGHTA, CDR2 FQGNSA. Germline trimming cut 1 base from V and 0 bases from J; bases unmatched to any gene: 13. The CDR3 covers 19 residues. The CDR3 loop reads CASSLVGTTYRGSTDTQYF. As DNA, the CDR3 is TGTGCCAGCAGCTTAGTAGGGACCACGTACAGGGGTAGCACAGATACGCAGTATTTT.

This clone was counted many times. The chain employs TRBV19 and TRBJ1-1; TRBD1 agrees at 9 bases. Germline-derived CDR1 and CDR2 are LNHDA and SQIVND (reference sequence). The CDR3 consists of 14 residues. The ends lost 5 bases at V and 6 bases at J; junction bases unmatched: 7. CDR3 bases: TGTGCCAGTAGTGTCGACAGGGGGAGCTCTGAAGCTTTCTTT. It translates to CASSVDRGSSEAFF.

The rearrangement links TRBV7-9 to TRBJ1-5, with TRBD1 identical over 8 bases. V lost 3 bases, J lost 2 bases, and 9 bases stayed unmatched. This CDR3 region has 17 residues. CDR1 is SEHNR and CDR2 is FQNEAQ in the germline V gene (reference sequence). CDR3 sequence (DNA): TGTGCCAGCAGCTTGGGGGCAGGGGGCGGTGGCAATCAGCCCCAGCATTTT. It yields the protein CASSLGAGGGGNQPQHF.

This sequence joins TRBV7-3 and TRBJ1-1; no firm D call. Trimming cost V 5 bases and J 8 bases, with 12 bases left between them. The CDR3 is made up of 12 amino acids. CDR1 is SGHTA, CDR2 FQGTGA, per germline. CDR3 sequence reads: CASSPGRLEAFF. For the CDR3, the DNA is TGTGCCAGCAGCCCCGGGAGATTGGAAGCTTTCTTT.

The chain combines TRBV3-1 (or the pseudogene TRBV3-2) with TRBJ2-7, with a weak D call TRBD2 (5 bases). Germline CDR1 and CDR2: LGHDT and YNNKEL (reference sequence). Trimming removed 2 bases at V and 5 bases at J, with 13 bases between. The CDR3 is made up of 14 amino acids. CDR3 in DNA: TGTGCCAGCAGCCAACTAGCTCTAGACCACGAGCAGTACTTC. Encoded protein: CASSQLALDHEQYF.

A few counts support this clone. The chain links TRBV2 to TRBJ1-3; D ambiguous. The V end was cut by 7 bases, the J end by 0 bases, with 10 bases between. Germline CDR1 SNHLY, CDR2 FYNNEI. The CDR3 is 14 residues long. CDR3 nucleotides: TGTGCCAGCACCGACGGACGCTCTGGAAACACCATATATTTT. This sequence encodes CASTDGRSGNTIYF.

V is TRBV28 and J is TRBJ1-4, with 10 bases fitting TRBD1. The CDR3 spans 16 residues. CDR1 and CDR2 (germline): MDHEN, SYDVKM. V was clipped by 4 bases and J by 8 bases; unmatched bases: 10. The CDR3 sequence: CASSSPGTGVREKLFF. CDR3 nucleotides: TGTGCCAGCAGTTCACCCGGGACAGGGGTGCGGGAAAAACTGTTTTTT.